This TCR beta chain emerged from a study of blood T cell repertoires in COVID-19. Overall study: From T cells, B-cell-depleted T cells, or PBMCs came the material, which was cDNA or gDNA.

TCRdb's copy holds only in-frame clones and misses some; the assay was immunoSEQ multiplex PCR. Of about 210,000 clones in the sample, around 90% were seen once. All enrollees were roughly 18 to 90 years old and from 24 US areas. Germline loops: CDR1 SEHNR, CDR2 FQNEAQ (reference sequence). The CDR3 is made up of 15 amino acids. The junction had 4 bases not matched to a gene; V was cut back by 1 base and J by 5 bases. This sequence was found in a man aged 18 to 29 with acute COVID-19. Specimen: PBMCs or T cells enriched from blood (not recorded which). The rearrangement uses TRBV7-9 and TRBJ2-1; TRBD2 agrees at 8 bases. The CDR3 here is CASSLVGGGHNEQFF. In DNA, the CDR3 is TGTGCCAGCAGCTTAGTCGGCGGGGGGCACAATGAGCAGTTCTTC. Based on the CDR3 plus reference TRBV7-9 and TRBJ2-1, the full variable domain is DTGVSQNPRHKITKRGQNVTFRCDPISEHNRLYWYRQTLGQGPEFLTYFQNEAQLEKSRLLSDRFSAERPKGSFSTLEIQRTEQGDSAMYLCASSLVGGGHNEQFFGPGTRLTVL.